This entry features one T cell receptor (beta chain) sequence. A quantity of about 0.5 to 1 ug RNA underwent reverse transcription using random hexamers. TCRdb independently ran MiXCR on the immunoSEQ multiplex PCR reads; one entry per CDR3 protein. Altogether some 120,000 distinct CDR3 sequences are present, about 93% being singletons, with the ten largest covering over 0.07%. The data were taken from a study of CD8 T cells in Susac syndrome. Germline loops: CDR1 DFQATT, CDR2 SNEGSKA (reference sequence). The CDR3 loop spans 14 amino acids. The V and J ends lost 5 bases and 6 bases, in that order; junction bases with no gene match: 11.

The sequencing sample was made of CD4+ T cells from PBMCs. The chain combines TRBV20-1 with TRBJ1-1; 8 bases line up with TRBD1. The sequence was collected from a human donor in good health. The CDR3 reads CSALGRGLVPEAFF. CDR3 in DNA: TGCAGTGCTCTCGGCAGGGGGCTTGTCCCTGAAGCTTTCTTT.